This TCR beta chain stems from a study of T cells in Graves' hyperthyroidism and ophthalmopathy (dated by TCRdb to between 2018 and 2021). Broadly, across the study: Peripheral blood samples were taken at initial diagnosis, before any treatment was given. An independent validation cohort of around 19 hyperthyroidism patients and about 15 patients who later progressed to ophthalmopathy tested prospective prediction of ophthalmopathy. TCR Vbeta CDR3 sequencing of 120 to 150 peripheral blood samples (fewer than 45 ophthalmopathy, around 80 hyperthyroidism and around 17 progressor patients) is reported in the paper. After blood sampling, hyperthyroidism patients were treated with methimazole at a starting dose of 30 mg daily, and ophthalmopathy patients were treated with high-dose intravenous methylprednisolone. The 75 to 100 discovery patients were divided at random into training and test sets in a 7:3 ratio. To identify TCR V-J signatures that set the groups apart, the researchers used a discovery cohort of about a hundred patients, made up of 43 with Graves' ophthalmopathy and some 60 with stable Graves' hyperthyroidism. In about 6 Graves' hyperthyroidism patients, the study also compared T-cell repertoires from thyroid tissue with T-cell repertoires from blood.

Ophthalmopathy patients had moderately to severely active disease, Clinical Activity Score of at least 3, NOSPECS grade of at least 4, and duration under 3 months. Exclusion was applied to patients with uncontrolled infections, other autoimmune diseases, pregnancy or lactation. Diagnoses were established on the basis of clinical symptoms, serum thyroxine and TRAb, thyroid ultrasound, and orbital computed tomography. PBMCs were isolated from around 10 ml of fresh peripheral blood by Ficoll-Paque density gradient centrifugation. Trizol reagent was used to extract total RNA, and RNA quality was then checked on an Agilent 2100 Bioanalyzer. The TCR beta CDR3 regions were amplified from RNA transcripts. The TCR CDR3 was subjected to a first round of RT-PCR using the HTBI primer set and the Qiagen OneStep RT-PCR kit. A second multiplex PCR round built the libraries, followed by size selection and purification. The libraries were sequenced on an Illumina HiSeq2000 using paired-end 100 bp reads. From the authors' description of their analysis: Raw data were processed with SOAPnuke, discarding reads with adapters, uncalled bases, mean Phred below 15, or no exact constant-primer or identifier match. COPE v1.2.5 was used to merge the high-quality paired reads, and each unique nucleotide sequence was defined as a clonotype. Clonotypes were aligned to IMGT TRBV, TRBD and TRBJ reference segments using MiTCR v1.1. Analysis was restricted to V-J combinations with a frequency above 0.0001, which covered 99% to 99.2% of repertoires. The TCS score was defined as F50 (clonal expansion) divided by E x V (chaos), with BLOSUM62-based TCRdist calculated between CDR3 peptides within each V-J. Welch's t-statistics and random forest reduced around 510 V-J features to roughly 13, which were used in a naive Bayes classifier (R e1071). TCRdb applied fastp at Q25 and MiXCR to the public reads, then kept only in-frame beta chains. Identical CDR3 protein sequences are pooled into one entry, listed with their most common genes and DNA. The V and J calls follow TCRdb's processing rather than the paper's. The table for this sample lists roughly 650,000 distinct CDR3 sequences; 16% of them were counted only once. The top ten clones comprise roughly 3.3% of the sample.

The CDR3, from cysteine to phenylalanine, totals 13 residues. Only the CDR3 DNA is retained, 39 bases long and in frame from the first base. The junction carries 10 bases between V and J, which are trimmed by 0 bases and 9 bases respectively. Based on the germline V gene (reference sequence), the CDR1 and CDR2 sequences are LGHDT and YNNKEL. About this clonotype itself: The antigen this receptor binds is unknown. No clone much larger than this one lies a single base away; base qualities are absent.

Here is what the overall study found, with its caveats: Sample size was not statistically predetermined, and blinding of investigators to group allocation was not performed. During validation, the model predicted progression to ophthalmopathy a median of approximately six months ahead of onset, with around 71% sensitivity and about 75% specificity. Most expanded thyroid clonotypes (frequency above 0.001) were also found in blood, which suggests that blood repertoires may mirror thyroid immune responses. In cross-validation, a model built on a 13 V-J signature told ophthalmopathy apart from stable hyperthyroidism with 87.88% sensitivity and about 81% specificity, and in testing the same model reached 80%/75%.

Sequencing was carried out using blood. The TCR was taken from a woman between 35 and 50 years old with Graves' ophthalmopathy. Rearrangement joined TRBV3-1 to TRBJ2-3, with no confident D gene call. The sequenced DNA is TGTGCCAGCAGCCAAGATCCGACCTTAACGCAGTATTTT. Translated, it reads CASSQDPTLTQYF.